A single sample gave rise to the 30 T cell receptor beta chains below, sequenced in a study of radiotherapy plus CTLA-4 blockade in lung cancer. TCRdb's copy holds only in-frame clones and misses some; the assay was immunoSEQ multiplex PCR. The sample has 80,000 to 100,000 clones; 75% to 90% are singletons. The sample in question was peripheral blood, obtained from a patient treated with radiotherapy plus ipilimumab. These receptors all come from a human donor with non-small cell lung cancer who had a partial response to radiotherapy plus ipilimumab.

The gene calls are TRBV7-9 and TRBJ2-1, with D unclear. This CDR3 region has 13 residues. The V gene's germline CDR1 is SEHNR and CDR2 FQNEAQ (reference sequence). With 0 bases removed from V and 7 bases from J, the gap between germline ends came to 7 bases. CDR3 in amino acids: CASSLALGNEQFF. For the CDR3, the DNA is TGTGCCAGCAGCTTAGCGCTCGGTAATGAGCAGTTCTTC. Drawing the rest from reference TRBV7-9 and TRBJ2-1, the complete variable domain is DTGVSQNPRHKITKRGQNVTFRCDPISEHNRLYWYRQTLGQGPEFLTYFQNEAQLEKSRLLSDRFSAERPKGSFSTLEIQRTEQGDSAMYLCASSLALGNEQFFGPGTRLTVL.

Concerning this clone: The sample contains more than one DNA sequence encoding this CDR3. The rearrangement uses TRBV7-2 and TRBJ1-5; D is undetermined. The CDR3 totals 15 residues. Germline assignment: CDR1 SGHTA and CDR2 FQGNSA. The V end was cut by 1 base, the J end by 0 bases, with 7 bases between. CDR3 nucleotide sequence: TGTGCCAGCAGCTTAGACTTCACTAGCAATCAGCCCCAGCATTTT. Translated: CASSLDFTSNQPQHF.

The rearrangement links TRBV19 to TRBJ2-1; 8 nucleotides agree with TRBD2. CDR3 length: 15 residues. Germline V CDR1 and CDR2: LNHDA, SQIVND (reference sequence). J lost 7 bases, V lost 5 bases, and 10 bases had no gene match. Written as DNA, the CDR3 is TGTGCCAGTAGTCCACTGGGACTAGGATTAAATGAGCAGTTCTTC. Translating gives CASSPLGLGLNEQFF.

V and J are TRBV7-9 and TRBJ2-5, with 7 positions matching TRBD2. Germline-derived CDR1 and CDR2 are SEHNR and FQNEAQ (reference sequence). V shed 6 bases, J shed 1 base, and the junction held 8 bases outside the gene matches. The CDR3 is 15 amino acids. The CDR3 loop reads CASSWGQRGQETQYF. CDR3 bases: TGTGCCAGCAGTTGGGGCCAGCGGGGCCAAGAGACCCAGTACTTC.

The V gene is TRBV10-1, the J gene TRBJ2-5; TRBD1 matches 12 bases. V gave up 6 bases and J gave up 5 bases; unmatched junction bases: 10. The germline V gene encodes CDR1 WNHNN and CDR2 SYGVQD (reference sequence). This CDR3 has 16 residues. The DNA of the CDR3 is TGCGCCAGCAGACCGCGCGGGACAGGGGGCCGGGAGACCCAGTACTTC. This encodes CASRPRGTGGRETQYF.

This CDR3 is CASSLGDNYEQYF. In DNA, the CDR3 is TGTGCCAGCAGCTTAGGTGACAACTACGAGCAGTACTTC. The chain couples TRBV11-1 to TRBJ2-7, with D hard to call. Germline values: CDR1 SGHAT, CDR2 FQDESV (reference sequence). The V gene lost 1 base and the J gene lost 3 bases, with 7 bases spanning the gap. This CDR3 comprises 13 residues.

J is TRBJ1-1 and V is TRBV18; maybe TRBD1 (5 bases). Trimming took off 0 bases at V and 7 bases at J, with 12 bases between the two ends. Germline V lookup: CDR1 KGHSH, CDR2 LQKENI. The CDR3 has 14 amino acids. DNA of the CDR3: TGTGCCAGCTCACCACCGGGGAGGCAGGGTGAAGCTTTCTTT. Its protein is CASSPPGRQGEAFF.

As for this clone: This sample includes further DNA sequences coding for the same CDR3. The rearrangement joins TRBV6-1 to TRBJ1-5, with D tentatively TRBD1 (6 bases). This CDR3 contains 13 residues. Germline CDR1 MNHNS, CDR2 SASEGT. V was clipped by 4 bases and J by 5 bases, with 9 bases between them. The CDR3 spells CASSAQGDQPQHF. The CDR3 coding sequence is TGTGCCAGCAGTGCACAGGGAGATCAGCCCCAGCATTTT.

V usage is TRBV28 and J usage is TRBJ1-2; D ambiguous. Germline CDR1 and CDR2: MDHEN and SYDVKM. The CDR3 length is 13 residues. The V gene lost 6 bases and the J gene lost 7 bases, with 15 bases spanning the gap. The CDR3 loop is CASSLERGRGYTF. Here the CDR3 DNA reads TGTGCCAGCAGCCTGGAGCGGGGTCGTGGCTACACCTTC.

This chain joins TRBV28 and TRBJ1-5; D is unresolved. The CDR3 sequence is 12 residues long. CDR1 MDHEN and CDR2 SYDVKM come from the germline V gene. V was pared by 3 bases and J by 7 bases, with 7 bases between. The DNA for the CDR3 is TGTGCCAGCAGTTTTAGCGGGCAGCCCCAGCATTTT. As protein: CASSFSGQPQHF.

The genes are TRBV5-1 and TRBJ2-4; no definite D call. The CDR3 is 15 residues long. Germline CDR1 is SGHRS and CDR2 is YFSETQ. Between the trimmed V and J ends, which lost 4 bases and 8 bases, there was a span of 19 bases. CDR3 DNA: TGCGCCAGCAGCCGGATTGCGGCTCCAAAGGACATTCAGTACTTC. Amino acids: CASSRIAAPKDIQYF. Complete variable domain (other parts from reference TRBV5-1 and TRBJ2-4): KAGVTQTPRYLIKTRGQQVTLSCSPISGHRSVSWYQQTPGQGLQFLFEYFSETQRNKGNFPGRFSGRQFSNSRSEMNVSTLELGDSALYLCASSRIAAPKDIQYFGAGTRLSVL.

The chain recombines TRBV5-1 with TRBJ2-7, with 7 bases matching TRBD1. The CDR3 loop spans 14 amino acids. The germline V gene has CDR1 SGHRS and CDR2 YFSETQ. V was clipped by 4 bases and J by 6 bases; unmatched bases: 10. CDR3 nucleotide sequence: TGCGCCAGCAGCCCCGAGGGGGCTTCGGTCGAGCAGTACTTC. Its protein product is CASSPEGASVEQYF.

This sequence joins TRBV5-1 and TRBJ2-3, with 7 bases lining up with TRBD2. V lost 4 bases and J lost 4; bases outside the gene matches: 9. The CDR3 spans 15 residues. Germline CDR1 SGHRS, CDR2 YFSETQ. The CDR3 DNA reads TGCGCCAGCAGCCGAACCAGCGGGAAGGCAGATACGCAGTATTTT. Translating gives CASSRTSGKADTQYF.

Written as DNA, the CDR3 is TGCGCCAGCAGCCAAATCCCCAGGGGTAGGACCTACGAGCAGTACTTC. This translates into CASSQIPRGRTYEQYF. The chain links TRBV4-1 to TRBJ2-7, with D perhaps matching TRBD1 (6 bases). The ends were cut back, 2 bases at V and 2 bases at J, with 16 bases in the middle. In germline, CDR1 is MGHRA, CDR2 YSYEKL. The CDR3 loop spans 16 amino acids.

The chain links TRBV27 to TRBJ2-7, with 8 bases fitting TRBD2. Germline CDR1 is MNHEY and CDR2 is SMNVEV (reference sequence). CDR3 length equals 13 residues. Trimming at V came to 5 bases and at J to 4 bases, leaving 4 bases not matched to a gene. CDR3 DNA: TGTGCCAGCAGTCCAAGCGGGGGATACGAGCAGTACTTC. Its translation: CASSPSGGYEQYF.

The chain has TRBV28 and TRBJ1-4; TRBD1 aligns across 11 bases. Germline loops: CDR1 MDHEN, CDR2 SYDVKM. The CDR3 is 15 residues long. With V trimmed by 2 bases and J by 8 bases, 4 bases remained unmatched. CDR3 sequence reads: CASSLTGQGEEKLFF. The CDR3 DNA reads as TGTGCCAGCAGTTTAACGGGACAGGGGGAAGAAAAACTGTTTTTT.

In its sample, this clone was seen a few times. Here the CDR3 reads CASSLEDRGTQYF. The CDR3 DNA sequence: TGTGCCAGCAGCTTAGAGGACAGGGGAACCCAGTACTTC. The chain joins TRBV11-2 to TRBJ2-5; TRBD1 matches at 9 bases. The germline V gene encodes CDR1 SGHAT and CDR2 FQNNGV. The CDR3 has 13 amino acids. J was trimmed by 8 bases and V by 0 bases; bases with no gene match: 1.

The rearrangement joins TRBV5-1 to TRBJ2-2; 7 bases agree with TRBD2. V dropped 4 bases and J dropped 1; count of bases not matched to a gene: 4. Per germline, CDR1 SGHRS and CDR2 YFSETQ. This CDR3 is built from 15 residues. For the CDR3, the DNA is TGCGCCAGCAGCAGCGGGACTCTGAACACCGGGGAGCTGTTTTTT. It encodes CASSSGTLNTGELFF. The full variable domain, with the rest looked up from reference TRBV5-1 and TRBJ2-2, is KAGVTQTPRYLIKTRGQQVTLSCSPISGHRSVSWYQQTPGQGLQFLFEYFSETQRNKGNFPGRFSGRQFSNSRSEMNVSTLELGDSALYLCASSSGTLNTGELFFGEGSRLTVL.

The chain employs TRBV6-1 and TRBJ1-1, with D perhaps TRBD1 (6 bases). Trimming stripped 6 bases from V and 3 bases from J, with 14 bases between. Germline CDR1 is MNHNS and CDR2 is SASEGT. The CDR3 consists of 14 residues. This chain's CDR3 is CASRRGGADTEAFF. CDR3 bases: TGTGCCAGCAGGCGGGGGGGCGCGGACACTGAAGCTTTCTTT.

The rearrangement links TRBV7-2 to TRBJ2-5, with 12 bases aligning to TRBD2. The CDR3 runs to 15 residues. From germline, CDR1 is SGHTA and CDR2 FQGNSA. J gave up 5 bases and V 3 bases, and 4 bases lay outside the gene matches. CDR3 protein: CASSLTSGSRETQYF. CDR3 bases: TGTGCCAGCAGCTTGACTAGCGGGAGTCGGGAGACCCAGTACTTC.

This chain connects TRBV2 to TRBJ1-5; 8 nucleotides line up with TRBD1. The CDR3 covers 13 residues. The ends lost 6 bases at V and 5 bases at J; junction bases unmatched: 3. Germline V gives CDR1 SNHLY, CDR2 FYNNEI. In nucleotides, the CDR3 is TGTGCCAGCAGGGACAGGGAGGATCAGCCCCAGCATTTT. Translating gives CASRDREDQPQHF.

The rearrangement links TRBV30 to TRBJ2-1; perhaps TRBD1 as D (5 bases). The V gene lost 1 base and the J gene lost 8 bases, with 9 bases spanning the gap. Germline assignment: CDR1 GTSNPN and CDR2 SVGIG (reference sequence). There are 12 residues in the CDR3. The CDR3 sequence: CAWSGQGYEQFF. CDR3 bases: TGTGCCTGGAGTGGGCAGGGCTATGAGCAGTTCTTC.

CDR3 amino acids: CASRVTSGVNNEQFF. The DNA of the CDR3 is TGTGCCAGCAGGGTGACTAGCGGGGTTAACAATGAGCAGTTCTTC. The V and J genes are TRBV6-1 and TRBJ2-1; 11 positions agree with TRBD2. In germline, CDR1 is MNHNS, CDR2 SASEGT. J was trimmed by 5 bases and V by 6 bases; bases with no gene match: 6. CDR3 size: 15 residues.

A few counts support this clone. The chain couples TRBV25-1 to TRBJ2-7; TRBD2 matches at 8 bases. CDR1 and CDR2 from the germline V gene are MGHDK and SYGVNS. The CDR3 covers 17 residues. V was clipped by 2 bases and J by 0 bases; unmatched bases: 9. The CDR3: CASSELGTGGSSYEQYF. CDR3 DNA: TGTGCCAGCAGTGAACTGGGGACGGGGGGGAGCTCCTACGAGCAGTACTTC.

The V gene is TRBV5-1, the J gene TRBJ2-7; 9 positions agree with TRBD2. CDR1 is SGHRS, CDR2 YFSETQ, per germline. The CDR3 covers 15 residues. The V gene end was trimmed by 0 bases and the J gene end by 2 bases; junction bases not matched to a gene: 3. CDR3 in amino acids: CASSLEAGGPYEQYF. The CDR3 coding sequence is TGCGCCAGCAGCTTGGAAGCGGGAGGCCCCTACGAGCAGTACTTC.

V and J are TRBV7-9 and TRBJ2-5, with 7 bases matching TRBD1. In germline, CDR1 is SEHNR, CDR2 FQNEAQ (reference sequence). The CDR3 totals 14 residues. Trimming took 5 bases from V and 0 from J; bases not matched to a gene: 3. DNA for the CDR3: TGTGCCAGCAGCGCCGACAGGGACCAAGAGACCCAGTACTTC. It codes for CASSADRDQETQYF.

The rearrangement joins TRBV5-4 to TRBJ2-6; D may be TRBD2 (5 bases). Germline assignment: CDR1 SGHNT and CDR2 YYREEE (reference sequence). Trimming took 3 bases from V and 0 from J, leaving 10 bases between them. The CDR3 is 16 residues long. This chain's CDR3 is CASSSRRDSGANVLTF. The CDR3 DNA sequence: TGTGCCAGCAGCTCTAGACGGGACTCTGGGGCCAACGTCCTGACTTTC.

J is TRBJ2-4 and V is TRBV9, with 10 bases identical to TRBD1. This CDR3 region has 14 residues. Looked up from germline, CDR1 is SGDLS and CDR2 is YYNGEE. After removal of 3 bases from V and 4 bases from J, the junction contained 1 base not matched to a gene. CDR3 amino acids: CASSGGQGKNIQYF. The CDR3 DNA reads TGTGCCAGCAGCGGGGGACAGGGGAAAAACATTCAGTACTTC.

This chain links TRBV11-2 with TRBJ2-2, with D possibly TRBD2 on 6 matching bases. Germline CDR1 reads SGHAT; CDR2 reads FQNNGV. V gave up 5 bases and J gave up 0 bases, with 16 bases separating them. The length of the CDR3 is 17 residues. This chain's CDR3 is CASSPSPSVANTGELFF. The CDR3 bases are TGTGCCAGCAGCCCATCCCCTAGCGTCGCGAACACCGGGGAGCTGTTTTTT.

CDR3 loop: CASLDRGSNTEAFF. CDR3 nucleotides: TGTGCCAGCTTGGACAGGGGGTCGAACACTGAAGCTTTCTTT. The chain joins TRBV6-5 to TRBJ1-1, with TRBD1 matching over 10 bases. Looked up from germline, CDR1 is MNHEY and CDR2 is SVGAGI. The junction had 4 bases not matched to a gene; V was cut back by 8 bases and J by 1 base. The CDR3 extends over 14 amino acids.